This paragraph covers one TCR beta chain sequence. Under the authors' procedure: From reference gene primer amplification, estimates of nucleated cell counts were derived. Produced via immunoSEQ multiplex PCR; TCRdb's table is partial and in-frame only. The V and J calls and clone size come from that table; D and trimming were worked out from the DNA. Here the sample spans 100,000 to 150,000 clones, over 70% being singletons. The CDR3 is 17 amino acids. V was trimmed by 4 bases and J by 0 bases, leaving 15 bases between them. Germline assignment: CDR1 SGHAT and CDR2 FQNNGV. This sample is part of a study of blood T cell repertoires in COVID-19. Study context: From the United States, Italy and Spain came samples of acute and convalescent COVID-19. Nucleic acid was either cDNA or gDNA, and it came from T cells, B-cell-depleted T cells, or PBMCs.

The sequence came from a woman in her 50s with acute or convalescent COVID-19. The chain joins TRBV11-2 to TRBJ2-2; TRBD2 might be the D (6 bases). Material: peripheral blood. CDR3 protein: CASSSRRDSSNTGELFF. In DNA, the CDR3 is TGTGCCAGCAGCTCACGTAGGGACTCCTCGAACACCGGGGAGCTGTTTTTT.